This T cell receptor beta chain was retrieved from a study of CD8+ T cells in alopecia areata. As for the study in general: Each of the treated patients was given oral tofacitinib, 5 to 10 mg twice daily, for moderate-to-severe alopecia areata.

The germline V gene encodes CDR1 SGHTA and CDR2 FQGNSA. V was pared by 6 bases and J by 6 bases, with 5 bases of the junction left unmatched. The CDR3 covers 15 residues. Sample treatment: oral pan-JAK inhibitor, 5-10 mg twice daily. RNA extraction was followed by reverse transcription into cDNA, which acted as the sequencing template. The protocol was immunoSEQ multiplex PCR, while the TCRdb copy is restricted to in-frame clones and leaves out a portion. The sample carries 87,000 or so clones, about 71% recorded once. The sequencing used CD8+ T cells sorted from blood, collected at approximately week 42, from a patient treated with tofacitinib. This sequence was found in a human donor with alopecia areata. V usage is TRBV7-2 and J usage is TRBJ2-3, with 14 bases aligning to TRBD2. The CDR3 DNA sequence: TGTGCCAGCAGTCGGACTAGCGGGGGGTCTGATACGCAGTATTTT. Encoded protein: CASSRTSGGSDTQYF.